These 27 T cell receptor beta chains were all obtained from the same sample, sequenced in a study of CD8 T cells in ankylosing spondylitis (dated by TCRdb to 2017 to 2019). The library was generated by 5' RACE. TCRdb names Illumina HiSeq 2500 as the instrument used. TCRdb reanalyzed the raw reads on its own, using fastp at Q25 for trimming and MiXCR for clone calling, and kept in-frame beta chains. Rows merge per CDR3 protein into single entries with the most common DNA and genes. This sample has 130,000 or so distinct CDR3 sequences in its table, and around 10% of those were observed once. The top ten hold 4.1% of the sample. Sample: blood, either unsorted or a sorted T cell fraction (not recorded which). The receptors shown here come from a female donor with ankylosing spondylitis or in good health (not recorded which).

This clonotype appeared many times. This chain uses TRBV18 with TRBJ1-1, with D unclear. There are 15 residues in the CDR3. CDR1 is KGHSH, CDR2 LQKENI, per germline. V lost 4 bases and J 2 bases, leaving 14 bases between the germline ends. The CDR3 region is CASSQLVGLNTEAFF. Here the CDR3 DNA reads TGTGCCAGCTCACAGCTTGTCGGTCTCAACACTGAAGCTTTCTTT.

This clonotype was observed many times. The chain recombines TRBV5-1 with TRBJ2-7; tentatively, D is TRBD1 (5 bases). The CDR3 totals 15 residues. Deletions cut 2 bases from V and 0 bases from J, with 12 bases between. CDR1 is SGHRS and CDR2 is YFSETQ in the germline V gene. The CDR3 loop is CASSFRQSSSYEQYF. CDR3 in DNA: TGCGCCAGCAGCTTCCGACAGTCGAGCTCCTACGAGCAGTACTTC.

This clonotype was counted between two and nine times. The V and J genes are TRBV5-4 and TRBJ2-1; 7 nucleotides match TRBD2. Germline CDR1 is SGHNT and CDR2 is YYREEE (reference sequence). Trimming at V came to 0 bases and at J to 4 bases, leaving 7 bases not matched to a gene. The CDR3 has 16 residues. This CDR3 reads CASSLERLADYNEQFF. The CDR3 DNA is TGTGCCAGCAGCTTGGAGAGGCTAGCGGATTACAATGAGCAGTTCTTC.

This clonotype was observed a handful of times. The chain couples TRBV18 to TRBJ1-1; D gene uncertain. Trimming removed 2 bases at V and 10 bases at J, with 20 bases between. The V gene's germline CDR1 is KGHSH and CDR2 LQKENI. This CDR3 is 15 amino acids long. The CDR3: CASSPDSGAPAGAFF. The CDR3 DNA reads as TGTGCCAGCTCACCAGACTCGGGAGCCCCTGCAGGAGCTTTCTTT.

This clonotype was counted at least ten times. The genes are TRBV20-1 and TRBJ2-3; 13 bases are shared with TRBD2. The CDR3 has 16 amino acids. CDR1 and CDR2 (germline): DFQATT, SNEGSKA (reference sequence). With 2 bases clipped from V and 2 bases from J, the junction kept 4 bases outside the gene matches. CDR3 residues: CSARPTSGRATDTQYF. The CDR3 DNA follows: TGCAGTGCTAGACCTACTAGCGGGAGGGCCACAGATACGCAGTATTTT.

In this sample, this clonotype turned up many times. The V and J genes are TRBV9 and TRBJ1-2, with 8 bases fitting TRBD1. CDR1 and CDR2 (germline): SGDLS, YYNGEE. The V gene end was trimmed by 2 bases and the J gene end by 2 bases; junction bases not matched to a gene: 8. The CDR3 spans 16 residues. The CDR3 DNA reads TGTGCCAGCAGCGTGGAGGCCCACAGGGGGAACTATGGCTACACCTTC. It is translated as CASSVEAHRGNYGYTF.

This clonotype occurred many times. The chain links TRBV6-5 to TRBJ2-1, with a weak D call TRBD2 (6 bases). Trimming took off 5 bases at V and 10 bases at J, with 12 bases between the two ends. CDR1 MNHEY and CDR2 SVGAGI come from the germline V gene. This CDR3 has 12 amino acids. This chain's CDR3 is CASSQRVEEQFF. The CDR3 DNA is TGTGCCAGCAGTCAGCGGGTGGAAGAGCAGTTCTTC.

Relative to its sample, this clonotype is medium-sized (0.01 to 0.1%). The chain combines TRBV10-3 with TRBJ2-7; the D is unclear. Germline lookup yields CDR1 ENHRY and CDR2 SYGVKD. Trimming pared 6 bases from V and 7 bases from J, leaving 10 bases between. CDR3 length: 11 amino acids. This CDR3 reads CAISPGTEQYF. In DNA form, the CDR3 reads TGTGCCATCAGCCCCGGTACGGAGCAGTACTTC.

This clonotype was recorded at least ten times. The V call is TRBV15, the J call TRBJ2-5, with TRBD2 as a possible D gene (5 bases). Trimming stripped 0 bases from V and 5 bases from J, with 16 bases between. The CDR3 length is 16 residues. In germline, CDR1 is LNHNV, CDR2 YYDKDF (reference sequence). CDR3 coding DNA: TGTGCCACCAGCAGAGATCTCCAGCAAAGGAGGGAGACCCAGTACTTC. Translation gives CATSRDLQQRRETQYF. Complete variable domain (other parts from reference TRBV15 and TRBJ2-5): DAMVIQNPRYQVTQFGKPVTLSCSQTLNHNVMYWYQQKSSQAPKLLFHYYDKDFNNEADTPDNFQSRRPNTSFCFLDIRSPGLGDTAMYLCATSRDLQQRRETQYFGPGTRLLVL.

This clonotype has a count of ten or more. The CDR3 DNA is TGTGCCAGCAGCTTGAGACCGACCTCTGGAAACACCATATATTTT. Its translation is CASSLRPTSGNTIYF. The chain joins TRBV5-8 to TRBJ1-3; D gene uncertain. Germline lookup yields CDR1 SGHTS and CDR2 YDEGEE. CDR3 size: 15 residues. Trimming stripped 1 base from V and 0 bases from J, with 8 bases between.

This clonotype was picked up many times. The V gene is TRBV27, the J gene TRBJ1-1, with D hard to call. V lost 5 bases to trimming and J lost 0 bases, with 10 bases between them. This CDR3 is built from 14 residues. Germline assignment: CDR1 MNHEY and CDR2 SMNVEV (reference sequence). The CDR3 loop reads CASSRRNLNTEAFF. The CDR3 bases are TGTGCCAGCAGTCGACGGAATCTGAACACTGAAGCTTTCTTT.

Many counts were recorded for this clonotype. The chain links TRBV12-3 or TRBV12-4 to TRBJ2-5; weak D call: TRBD2 (6 bases). Trimming took 5 bases from V and 5 from J, leaving 12 bases between them. The CDR3 loop spans 13 amino acids. The CDR3 region is CASSNPGLETQYF. CDR3 nucleotide sequence: TGTGCCAGCAGTAACCCGGGACTTGAGACCCAGTACTTC.

This clonotype was seen at least ten times. The rearrangement links TRBV20-1 to TRBJ2-7; 7 bases line up with TRBD1. The V gene end was trimmed by 6 bases and the J gene end by 2 bases; junction bases not matched to a gene: 7. Germline-derived CDR1 and CDR2 are DFQATT and SNEGSKA (reference sequence). The CDR3 covers 13 residues. CDR3 loop: CSAPTGTTYEQYF. The CDR3 coding sequence is TGCAGTGCACCGACAGGGACCACCTACGAGCAGTACTTC.

This clonotype appeared once. The V and J genes are TRBV3-1 and TRBJ2-5; 10 bases fit TRBD2. CDR1 is LGHDT, CDR2 YNNKEL, per germline (reference sequence). V gave up 2 bases and J gave up 3 bases; unmatched junction bases: 3. The CDR3 totals 15 residues. CDR3 nucleotide sequence: TGTGCCAGCAGCCAAAGAAGCGGGGGGGAAGAGACCCAGTACTTC. Protein sequence: CASSQRSGGEETQYF.

There are a few counts of this clonotype. The chain recombines TRBV9 with TRBJ2-7, with 9 bases matching TRBD1. V lost 1 base, J lost 7 bases, and 9 bases stayed unmatched. This CDR3 has 15 residues. The germline CDR1 and CDR2 sequences are SGDLS and YYNGEE. CDR3 nucleotide sequence: TGTGCCAGCAGCGTATCCCCCGGGACAGGGCTAGAGCAGTACTTC. Translated: CASSVSPGTGLEQYF.

This clonotype was counted ten times or more. V and J are TRBV6-5 and TRBJ1-1; 8 bases align to TRBD1. CDR3 length equals 15 residues. The V segment lost 2 bases and the J segment 0 bases; nucleotides outside the gene matches: 2. Germline V gene data show CDR1 as MNHEY and CDR2 as SVGAGI. Here the CDR3 reads CASSYDRGMNTEAFF. The CDR3 DNA reads as TGTGCCAGCAGTTACGACAGGGGAATGAACACTGAAGCTTTCTTT.

This clonotype was found many times. The gene calls are TRBV6-2 or TRBV6-3 and TRBJ1-2; the match to TRBD1 covers 8 bases. The CDR3 sequence is 18 residues long. Trimming took 5 bases from V and 4 from J; bases not matched to a gene: 18. CDR1 and CDR2 (germline): MNHEY, SVGEGT. This CDR3 is CASSGRGTGLPVVYGYTF. CDR3 coding DNA: TGTGCCAGCAGTGGGCGAGGGACAGGCTTGCCAGTCGTCTATGGCTACACCTTC.

This clonotype was seen ten or more times. The chain carries TRBV28 and TRBJ2-3; D is perhaps TRBD1 (5 bases). This CDR3 contains 14 residues. CDR1 is MDHEN, CDR2 SYDVKM, per germline. V shed 6 bases and J shed 4 bases, with 14 bases lying between them. The CDR3 loop reads CASSPNRRADTQYF. The CDR3 nucleotides read TGTGCCAGCAGCCCGAACAGGAGAGCAGATACGCAGTATTTT. The variable domain in full, with the rest retrieved from reference TRBV28 and TRBJ2-3, is DVKVTQSSRYLVKRTGEKVFLECVQDMDHENMFWYRQDPGLGLRLIYFSYDVKMKEKGDIPEGYSVSREKKERFSLILESASTNQTSMYLCASSPNRRADTQYFGPGTRLTVL.

This clonotype occurred many times. CDR3 sequence reads: CSARSIAGGYNEQFF. DNA for the CDR3: TGCAGTGCTAGATCCATAGCGGGGGGTTACAATGAGCAGTTCTTC. The chain recombines TRBV20-1 with TRBJ2-1; 10 nucleotides line up with TRBD2. This CDR3 is built from 15 residues. Per the germline V gene, CDR1 is DFQATT and CDR2 is SNEGSKA (reference sequence). The V segment lost 2 bases and the J segment 4 bases; nucleotides outside the gene matches: 5.

A note on this clonotype: A read error is possible here, since a much larger clone lies one base away. The chain has TRBV3-1 and TRBJ2-2; no reliable D call. This CDR3 spans 12 amino acids. The germline gives CDR1 LGHDT, CDR2 YNNKEL (reference sequence). V was clipped by 4 bases and J by 4 bases, with 4 bases between them. The CDR3 protein is CASSRGTGELFF. DNA for the CDR3: TGTGCCAGCAGCCGAGGCACCGGGGAGCTGTTTTTT.

Ten or more counts support this clonotype. The chain links TRBV5-1 to TRBJ1-1, with D perhaps matching TRBD1 (6 bases). CDR3 length equals 16 residues. Germline V CDR1 and CDR2: SGHRS, YFSETQ. Trimming cost V 4 bases and J 0 bases, with 16 bases left between them. CDR3 coding DNA: TGCGCCAGCAGCCGGAGGACAGATTCTATGAACACTGAAGCTTTCTTT. Translation: CASSRRTDSMNTEAFF. The full variable domain, in which reference TRBV5-1 and TRBJ1-1 provide the parts outside the CDR3, is KAGVTQTPRYLIKTRGQQVTLSCSPISGHRSVSWYQQTPGQGLQFLFEYFSETQRNKGNFPGRFSGRQFSNSRSEMNVSTLELGDSALYLCASSRRTDSMNTEAFFGQGTRLTVV.

This clonotype was counted at least ten times. This chain joins TRBV20-1 and TRBJ1-5, with no clear D. The CDR3 consists of 14 residues. Trimming removed 2 bases at V and 3 bases at J, with 11 bases between. Germline-derived CDR1 and CDR2 are DFQATT and SNEGSKA (reference sequence). The CDR3 reads CSARYGGFNQPQHF. In DNA, the CDR3 is TGCAGTGCTAGATACGGAGGCTTCAATCAGCCCCAGCATTTT.

The gene calls are TRBV20-1 and TRBJ2-3; D unclear. Germline assignment: CDR1 DFQATT and CDR2 SNEGSKA (reference sequence). V was shortened by 0 bases and J by 7 bases, with 17 bases between the two germline ends. The CDR3 consists of 15 residues. The CDR3 bases are TGCAGTGCTAGAGATCAAGGGATACGACCATATACGCAGTATTTT. Amino acid sequence: CSARDQGIRPYTQYF.

This clonotype has a handful of counts. The chain is built from TRBV5-1 and TRBJ2-2; D not resolved. Trimming pared 4 bases from V and 6 bases from J, leaving 13 bases between. CDR1 and CDR2 (germline): SGHRS, YFSETQ. The CDR3 covers 14 residues. The CDR3 DNA is TGCGCCAGCAGCCCCTATAGGGCGGCCGGGGAGCTGTTTTTT. Translation gives CASSPYRAAGELFF.

There are many counts of this clonotype. This sequence joins TRBV29-1 and TRBJ1-5, with D unresolved. CDR3 size: 13 residues. Trimming took off 7 bases at V and 3 bases at J, with 13 bases between the two ends. Germline CDR1 and CDR2: SQVTM and ANQGSEA. The CDR3 reads CSAGEGHNQPQHF. CDR3 bases: TGCAGCGCCGGAGAAGGGCACAATCAGCCCCAGCATTTT.

This clonotype appeared many times. The chain carries TRBV10-3 and TRBJ1-2, with D possibly being TRBD1 (5 bases). Germline CDR1 and CDR2: ENHRY and SYGVKD. The CDR3 runs 19 residues. Trimming left V 0 bases short and J 0 bases short, with 20 bases between. This CDR3 is CAISESGTVSTPANYGYTF. For the CDR3, the DNA is TGTGCCATCAGTGAGTCCGGGACTGTCTCCACCCCAGCTAACTATGGCTACACCTTC.

This clonotype came up a few times. The CDR3 nucleotides are TGTGCCAGCAGCCTTCGGGGCAGCCATACGCAGTATTTT. The encoded protein is CASSLRGSHTQYF. This chain connects TRBV3-1 to TRBJ2-3; the D call may be TRBD1 or TRBD2 (5 bases each). The V gene's germline CDR1 is LGHDT and CDR2 YNNKEL (reference sequence). The ends were cut back, 4 bases at V and 7 bases at J, with 12 bases in the middle. This CDR3 spans 13 amino acids.